The 7 T cell receptor beta chains reported below all come from one sample, sequenced in a study of cytomegalovirus exposure and HLA in healthy donors. Repertoires were generated with immunoSEQ multiplex PCR, while TCRdb's copy carries only in-frame clones and drops some. The data contain 200,000 to 300,000 clones, approximately 86% of them singletons. Sequencing was performed on PBMCs. The receptors shown here come from a young woman in good health and CMV-seropositive.

The gene calls are TRBV7-5 and TRBJ1-1; the D call in the table, TRBD1, was not verified against the DNA. TRBV7-5 is a listed pseudogene. The CDR3 totals 17 residues. The CDR3 is CVRSLVFRDRVNTEAFF. The DNA for the CDR3 is TGTGTCAGAAGCTTAGTTTTTCGGGACAGGGTGAACACTGAAGCTTTCTTT.

In this sample, this clone turned up a few times. The chain joins TRBV18 to TRBJ2-7, with 8 bases fitting TRBD1. Per germline, CDR1 KGHSH and CDR2 LQKENI. CDR3 length equals 14 residues. Trimming cost V 3 bases and J 5 bases; bases outside gene matches: 6. CDR3 sequence: CASSPVQGGHEQYF. In DNA form, the CDR3 reads TGTGCCAGCTCACCGGTACAGGGGGGACACGAGCAGTACTTC.

This clone was detected only a few times. The chain carries TRBV18 and TRBJ2-2, with D unclear. This CDR3 has 14 residues. V was clipped by 10 bases and J by 0 bases, with 12 bases between them. Germline-derived CDR1 and CDR2 are KGHSH and LQKENI. In DNA, the CDR3 is TGTGCCACCGCGCCGGGTTCGAACACCGGGGAGCTGTTTTTT. As protein: CATAPGSNTGELFF.

The chain employs TRBV6-6 and TRBJ2-1; TRBD2 agrees at 9 bases. The CDR3 runs to 14 residues. J lost 7 bases, V lost 6 bases, and 7 bases had no gene match. Germline V gene lookup returns CDR1 MNHNY and CDR2 SVGAGI (reference sequence). The CDR3 spells CASRRGAGGNEQFF. In DNA, the CDR3 is TGTGCCAGCAGGAGGGGGGCGGGAGGGAATGAGCAGTTCTTC.

This clone was recorded a few times. The rearrangement links TRBV6-1 to TRBJ1-1; D unresolved. CDR3 length: 10 residues. The V gene lost 10 bases and the J gene lost 2 bases, with 5 bases spanning the gap. Per the germline V gene, CDR1 is MNHNS and CDR2 is SASEGT. CDR3 DNA: TGTGCCACCCAAAACACTGAAGCTTTCTTT. Translated: CATQNTEAFF.

This chain connects TRBV5-1 to TRBJ2-1; TRBD2 aligns across 13 bases. CDR1 is SGHRS and CDR2 is YFSETQ in the germline V gene. Trimming took 4 bases from V and 10 from J; bases not matched to a gene: 8. The CDR3 has 15 amino acids. In DNA form, the CDR3 reads TGCGCCAGCAGCCGGGGACTAGCGGGGCTCAGGGAGCAGTTCTTC. Protein sequence: CASSRGLAGLREQFF.

The CDR3 loop reads CASSGSGAGPQHF. The CDR3 coding sequence is TGTGCCAGCAGTGGGTCCGGAGCTGGGCCCCAGCATTTT. The V and J genes are TRBV2 and TRBJ1-5; D gene uncertain. From germline, CDR1 is SNHLY and CDR2 FYNNEI. The V end lost 4 bases, the J end lost 9 bases, and 13 bases lay between the germline ends. The CDR3 is made up of 13 amino acids.